This T cell receptor (beta chain) was retrieved from a study of response to subunit inactivated influenza vaccine (dated by TCRdb to 2016 to 2019). With respect to the entire study: Deep quantitative profiling of the T cell receptor repertoire was used in the study to follow responses to a trivalent subunit inactivated influenza vaccine. The paper as a whole reports these results and caveats: According to the authors, only a limited number of new T cells may be recruited by each seasonal influenza vaccination.

Of note for this clonotype: The clone's antigen remains unknown. It has no much larger one-base neighbor in the sample; base qualities were not kept.

The germline V gene gives CDR1 as MNHNS and CDR2 as SASEGT. From the cysteine through the phenylalanine, the CDR3 covers 13 amino acids. Just CDR3 DNA is preserved here, 39 bases in frame from base 1. Cut back by 7 bases and 3 bases, the V and J ends lie 12 bases apart. Receptors were amplified or captured by RT-PCR. Sequencing relied on an Illumina HiSeq 2500. In-frame beta chains were kept once TCRdb had trimmed the public reads at Q25 with fastp and called clones with MiXCR. Rows are combined by CDR3 protein, so each entry shows the most common genes and DNA. The sample yields 600,000 to 700,000 distinct CDR3 sequences; 14% were counted once. Around 7.6% of the sample rests with the top ten.

Sequencing was performed on PBMCs from blood, taken roughly 2 weeks before vaccination. The chain is assembled from TRBV6-1 and TRBJ1-2; the D gene is perhaps TRBD1, from 5 matching bases. The receptor was isolated from a man aged 45 to 65 who received an inactivated influenza vaccine. Donor details come from another sample of the same person, matched by shared clones. The CDR3 in this case is CASKRGDYYGYTF. The base sequence is TGTGCCAGCAAAAGGGGCGATTACTATGGCTACACCTTC.